Here is one T cell receptor beta chain with its context. Its antigen is unknown. A CD45RA-negative memory subset and a CD45RA+ naive subset were separated from the CD4+ cells. This sample was taken from a study of shared clonotypes between healthy human individuals. Study context: Per donor, three plates held CD4 naive cells, three held CD4 memory, two held CD8 naive and one held CD8 memory. Study-wide points: The study generally estimated greater richness for naive than memory subsets.

This CDR3 is 13 amino acids long. V shed 4 bases and J shed 5 bases, with 9 bases lying between them. The germline CDR1 and CDR2 sequences are SGHDT and YYEEEE. Clones were sequenced by immunoSEQ multiplex PCR, and TCRdb holds only the in-frame ones, with some missing. Seen here are around 990,000 clones, around 77% observed once, and the top ten hold 0.85% to 1%. This clonotype was sampled from a young man in good health. Some clones in this sample may be carry-over from other donors' samples. The chain joins TRBV5-6 to TRBJ1-4; perhaps TRBD1 as D (5 bases). The sequenced sample consisted of memory CD4+ T cells from PBMCs. The subset: CD45RA-negative fraction. The CDR3 region is CASSRRGNEKLFF. In nucleotides, the CDR3 is TGTGCCAGCAGCCGCCGGGGGAATGAAAAACTGTTTTTT.